Listed here is a single TCR beta chain. What it binds is unknown. A read error may account for a junction end that differs from germline. The sample belongs to a study of OX40 agonist ivuxolimab in advanced cancers. Study-level results: There were, on average, more expanded clones in CD8+ T cells than in CD4+. At 0.1-3.0 mg/kg, partial responders had clonal expansion among the lowest observed.

The repertoire was sequenced with immunoSEQ multiplex PCR; TCRdb's copy has only in-frame clones and lacks some. The sample yields 91,000 or so clones, approximately 94% seen once. Germline V CDR1 and CDR2: SGHNT, YYREEE (reference sequence). CDR3 length: 15 residues. This rearrangement joins TRBV5-4 to TRBJ2-5, with TRBD1 matching 9 bases. The source was CD4+ or CD8+ T cells sorted from blood, collected in a trial of the OX40 agonist ivuxolimab. This receptor was taken from an adult with an advanced solid tumor such as melanoma, head and neck, liver or kidney cancer. The CDR3 loop is CASSLGQGWGETQYF. The CDR3 bases are TGTGCCAGCAGTTTGGGACAGGGATGGGGGGAGACCCAGTACTTC.